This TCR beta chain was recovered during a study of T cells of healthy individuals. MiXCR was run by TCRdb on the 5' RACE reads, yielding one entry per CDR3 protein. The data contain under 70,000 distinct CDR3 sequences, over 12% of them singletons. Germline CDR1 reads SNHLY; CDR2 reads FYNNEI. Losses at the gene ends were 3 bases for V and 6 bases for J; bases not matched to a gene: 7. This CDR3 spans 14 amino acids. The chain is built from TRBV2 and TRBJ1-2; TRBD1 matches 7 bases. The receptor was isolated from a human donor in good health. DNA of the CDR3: TGTGCCAGCAGTGAGCTGACAGGGAGGGATGGCTACACCTTC. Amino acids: CASSELTGRDGYTF.